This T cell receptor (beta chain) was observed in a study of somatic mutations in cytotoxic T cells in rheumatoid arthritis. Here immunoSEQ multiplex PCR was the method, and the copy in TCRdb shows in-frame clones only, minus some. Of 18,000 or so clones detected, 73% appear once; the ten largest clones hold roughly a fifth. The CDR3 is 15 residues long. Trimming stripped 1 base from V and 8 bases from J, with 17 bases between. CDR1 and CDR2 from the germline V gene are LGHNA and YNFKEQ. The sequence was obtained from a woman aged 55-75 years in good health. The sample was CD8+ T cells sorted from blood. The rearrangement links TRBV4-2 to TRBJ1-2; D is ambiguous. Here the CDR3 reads CASSQVAESPVGYTF. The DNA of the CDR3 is TGTGCCAGCAGCCAAGTTGCCGAATCCCCTGTCGGCTACACCTTC.